Following are 10 T cell receptor beta chains from one sample sequenced in a study of blood T cell repertoires in COVID-19. The protocol was immunoSEQ multiplex PCR, while the TCRdb copy is restricted to in-frame clones and leaves out a portion. This sample carries about 250,000 clones, around 90% of them seen once, and the ten largest clones take under 0.95%. Sequencing was carried out using peripheral blood. The receptor set was obtained from a woman in her 30s with acute or convalescent COVID-19.

The chain combines TRBV11-2 with TRBJ1-4, with D tentatively TRBD1 (6 bases). This CDR3 is 12 amino acids long. V lost 4 bases and J 12 bases, leaving 12 bases between the germline ends. From germline, CDR1 is SGHAT and CDR2 FQNNGV. CDR3: CASSSQRQELFF. The CDR3, as DNA: TGTGCCAGCAGCTCCCAACGACAGGAACTGTTTTTT.

The chain employs TRBV5-4 and TRBJ1-5; tentative D call: TRBD1 (6 bases). This CDR3 is built from 14 residues. Looked up from germline, CDR1 is SGHNT and CDR2 is YYREEE (reference sequence). V lost 2 bases and J lost 4, with 10 bases in between. CDR3 in amino acids: CASSLQGLNQPQHF. The CDR3 DNA reads as TGTGCCAGCAGCTTACAGGGTCTTAATCAGCCCCAGCATTTT.

Only a few counts were recorded for this clone. The V gene is TRBV5-1, the J gene TRBJ1-3; D unresolved. Trimming cost V 0 bases and J 0 bases, with 7 bases left between them. Germline V lookup: CDR1 SGHRS, CDR2 YFSETQ. The CDR3 spans 15 residues. Here the CDR3 reads CASSLVTASGNTIYF. The CDR3 nucleotides are TGCGCCAGCAGCTTGGTTACAGCCTCTGGAAACACCATATATTTT.

The CDR3 DNA reads TGTGCCATCCCCGGGAACTACGAGCAGTACTTC. This translates into CAIPGNYEQYF. This chain joins TRBV9 and TRBJ2-7; a possible D gene is TRBD2 (5 bases). V lost 9 bases to trimming and J lost 3 bases, with 10 bases between them. CDR3 length equals 11 residues. The V gene's germline CDR1 is SGDLS and CDR2 YYNGEE.

V and J are TRBV6-2 or TRBV6-3 and TRBJ2-1; TRBD2 matches 10 bases. V lost 2 bases to trimming and J lost 7 bases; unmatched junction nucleotides: 17. The length of the CDR3 is 19 residues. The V gene's germline CDR1 is MNHEY and CDR2 SVGEGT. The DNA for the CDR3 is TGTGCCAGCAGTTACACTAAGCGGGAGGGCCTTTTTTCTGGAAATGAGCAGTTCTTC. Protein: CASSYTKREGLFSGNEQFF.

The chain uses TRBV25-1 and TRBJ2-5, with 7 nucleotides matching TRBD2. Trimming took 2 bases from V and 4 from J; bases not matched to a gene: 4. Germline CDR1 reads MGHDK; CDR2 reads SYGVNS. This CDR3 has 14 amino acids. The CDR3 DNA follows: TGTGCCAGCAGTGAACCCGGGGAGGGAGAGACCCAGTACTTC. Translated: CASSEPGEGETQYF. Full variable domain (rest looked up from reference TRBV25-1 and TRBJ2-5): EADIYQTPRYLVIGTGKKITLECSQTMGHDKMYWYQQDPGMELHLIHYSYGVNSTEKGDLSSESTVSRIRTEHFPLTLESARPSHTSQYLCASSEPGEGETQYFGPGTRLLVL.

V is TRBV7-2 and J is TRBJ2-1; D possibly corresponds to TRBD2 (5 bases). Germline loops: CDR1 SGHTA, CDR2 FQGNSA. The CDR3 loop spans 15 amino acids. V was pared by 4 bases and J by 7 bases, with 17 bases between. Written as DNA, the CDR3 is TGTGCCAGCAGCTCAGTGGGAGAGGCGTCGAATGAGCAGTTCTTC. Protein product: CASSSVGEASNEQFF.

To note about this clone: The sample holds other DNA sequences that translate to the same CDR3. The rearrangement links TRBV19 to TRBJ1-1, with 7 bases that match TRBD1. J gave up 0 bases and V 4 bases, and 2 bases lay outside the gene matches. Germline CDR1 reads LNHDA; CDR2 reads SQIVND (reference sequence). This CDR3 spans 14 amino acids. CDR3 sequence: CASSTTGVNTEAFF. The CDR3 DNA follows: TGTGCCAGTAGTACTACAGGGGTGAACACTGAAGCTTTCTTT.

This chain links TRBV11-2 with TRBJ2-5; the match to TRBD1 covers 9 bases. This CDR3 is 16 amino acids long. V dropped 3 bases and J dropped 2; count of bases not matched to a gene: 7. Germline V gene sequence: CDR1 SGHAT, CDR2 FQNNGV. The CDR3 here is CASSFGYRGQQETQYF. As DNA, the CDR3 is TGTGCCAGCAGCTTTGGATACAGGGGGCAGCAAGAGACCCAGTACTTC.

This chain joins TRBV2 and TRBJ2-7; the match to TRBD2 covers 7 bases. The CDR3 is made up of 15 amino acids. V shed 3 bases and J 7 bases; nucleotides not matched to a gene: 12. Germline lookup yields CDR1 SNHLY and CDR2 FYNNEI. CDR3 DNA sequence: TGTGCCAGCAGTGAGGGGGTAGCGGGTGTCGGGGAGCAGTACTTC. Amino acid sequence: CASSEGVAGVGEQYF.